This TCR beta chain derives from a study of blood T cells in healthy people across ages. Together with a sample-barcoded 5' primer, a J-beta primer mix was included in a second PCR lasting 7 to 11 cycles. TCRdb reprocessed the 5' RACE reads with MiXCR, giving one entry per CDR3 protein. The sample contains fewer than 900,000 distinct CDR3 sequences, under 40% of which appear only once. This CDR3 is built from 15 residues. The V end was cut by 4 bases, the J end by 0 bases, with 10 bases between. CDR1 and CDR2 (germline): SGHVS, FQNEAQ. Peripheral blood, about 9.3 milliliters per donor, was collected. Every sample gave at least 5.5 micrograms of total RNA when it was extracted. This clonotype was seen only once.

The clonotype comes from a man aged 18 to 30 in good health. Sample: blood. This chain connects TRBV7-8 to TRBJ2-4; D call uncertain. This CDR3 is CASSSRQAAKNIQYF. CDR3 bases: TGTGCCAGCAGCTCGCGTCAGGCAGCCAAAAACATTCAGTACTTC. The full variable domain, rest sourced from reference TRBV7-8 and TRBJ2-4, is GAGVSQSPRYKVAKRGQDVALRCDPISGHVSLFWYQQALGQGPEFLTYFQNEAQLDKSGLPSDRFFAERPEGSVSTLKIQRTQQEDSAVYLCASSSRQAAKNIQYFGAGTRLSVL.